The 22 T cell receptor beta chains presented below share a single source sample, sequenced in a study of early T cells in non-severe SARS-CoV-2 infection. TCRdb redid the calling of the 5' RACE reads with MiXCR, one entry per CDR3 protein. The sample lists fewer than 95,000 distinct CDR3 sequences, approximately 15% seen once, with around 5% in the top ten. The sequencing used whole blood, collected at baseline. These receptors were obtained from an adult who was a healthcare worker with PCR-confirmed SARS-CoV-2 infection or an uninfected control (not recorded which).

This clonotype was found a few times. This chain links TRBV4-3 with TRBJ2-6; D is tentatively TRBD1 or TRBD2 (5 bases each). The germline V and J ends were trimmed by 1 base and 4 bases, with 11 bases remaining between them. The CDR3 totals 16 residues. From germline, CDR1 is LGHNA and CDR2 YSLEER. The CDR3 reads CASSQVSGTGANVLTF. DNA for the CDR3: TGCGCCAGCAGCCAAGTTTCAGGGACGGGGGCCAACGTCCTGACTTTC.

This clonotype was recorded at least ten times. The chain uses TRBV4-2 and TRBJ2-3; TRBD1 agrees at 7 bases. Trimming took 1 base from V and 4 from J; bases not matched to a gene: 14. The CDR3 has 18 amino acids. Germline V gene lookup returns CDR1 LGHNA and CDR2 YNFKEQ. Written as DNA, the CDR3 is TGTGCCAGCAGCCAAGGGACAGGTCTGACTATTTACTCAGATACGCAGTATTTT. This gives the protein CASSQGTGLTIYSDTQYF.

V gene TRBV7-9 combines with J gene TRBJ2-3, with 7 bases lining up with TRBD1. V lost 6 bases, J lost 3 bases, and 6 bases stayed unmatched. The CDR3 contains 14 residues. CDR1 is SEHNR, CDR2 FQNEAQ, per germline (reference sequence). The CDR3 region has the DNA TGTGCCAGCAGGCGAGACAGGGAAACAGATACGCAGTATTTT. Its protein product is CASRRDRETDTQYF.

The gene calls are TRBV5-1 and TRBJ1-1; D is ambiguous. The germline V and J ends were trimmed by 3 bases and 3 bases, with 3 bases remaining between them. The CDR3 consists of 11 residues. The V gene's germline CDR1 is SGHRS and CDR2 YFSETQ. The CDR3 DNA sequence: TGCGCCAGCAGCTCGGACACTGAAGCTTTCTTT. Translation: CASSSDTEAFF.

A few counts support this clonotype. The chain carries TRBV5-1 and TRBJ2-5, with D uncertain. CDR3 length: 13 residues. V was clipped by 3 bases and J by 3 bases, with 9 bases between them. The V gene's germline CDR1 is SGHRS and CDR2 YFSETQ. DNA for the CDR3: TGCGCCAGCAGCTCCAGACTCGAAGAGACCCAGTACTTC. Residues: CASSSRLEETQYF.

V and J are TRBV4-3 and TRBJ2-7, with a weak D call TRBD2 (5 bases). CDR3 size: 15 residues. V lost 4 bases, J lost 5 bases, and 18 bases lay in between. Germline V gene lookup returns CDR1 LGHNA and CDR2 YSLEER. Here the CDR3 reads CASSRSSGLRNEQYF. The CDR3, as DNA: TGCGCCAGCAGCCGCTCAAGCGGCCTCCGGAACGAGCAGTACTTC.

This clonotype has more than one count but fewer than ten. This chain uses TRBV30 with TRBJ2-7; 7 positions agree with TRBD2. The CDR3 is made up of 13 amino acids. V shed 2 bases, J shed 5 bases, and the junction held 6 bases outside the gene matches. Germline V gives CDR1 GTSNPN, CDR2 SVGIG (reference sequence). The chain's CDR3 is CAWSWTSRNEQYF. CDR3 DNA sequence: TGTGCCTGGAGTTGGACTAGTCGTAACGAGCAGTACTTC.

This clonotype was counted between two and nine times. The chain couples TRBV5-4 to TRBJ2-3, with D unclear. V gave up 3 bases and J gave up 1 base, with 6 bases separating them. This CDR3 is built from 13 residues. Germline V gene lookup returns CDR1 SGHNT and CDR2 YYREEE (reference sequence). The CDR3 DNA reads as TGTGCCAGCAGCTCCCCACGCACAGATACGCAGTATTTT. As protein: CASSSPRTDTQYF.

This clonotype came up a few times. The chain employs TRBV20-1 and TRBJ1-5; D may be TRBD1 (5 bases). V dropped 7 bases and J dropped 2 bases, with 9 bases sitting between them. Germline-derived CDR1 and CDR2 are DFQATT and SNEGSKA (reference sequence). The CDR3 is made up of 12 amino acids. DNA for the CDR3: TGCAGTGTAGGGGCCCGCAATCAGCCCCAGCATTTT. It codes for CSVGARNQPQHF.

The CDR3 DNA reads TGTGCCAGCAGCCAGACTAGAGCGGATACGCAGTATTTT. This encodes CASSQTRADTQYF. The genes are TRBV14 and TRBJ2-3, with TRBD2 as a possible D gene (6 bases). Germline V gives CDR1 SGHDN, CDR2 FVKESK. The CDR3 contains 13 residues. With 3 bases removed from V and 6 bases from J, the gap between germline ends came to 10 bases.

This clonotype was observed at least ten times. J is TRBJ2-1 and V is TRBV30; TRBD2 matches at 7 bases. This CDR3 region has 13 residues. CDR1 is GTSNPN and CDR2 is SVGIG in the germline V gene (reference sequence). The V segment lost 5 bases and the J segment 5 bases; nucleotides outside the gene matches: 6. CDR3 residues: CAWAGDGDNEQFF. The CDR3 nucleotides are TGTGCCTGGGCGGGAGACGGGGACAATGAGCAGTTCTTC.

The table lists this clonotype with many counts. The chain carries TRBV7-9 and TRBJ2-1; the match to TRBD2 covers 12 bases. Trimming took 5 bases from V and 8 from J; bases not matched to a gene: 7. Germline V gene lookup returns CDR1 SEHNR and CDR2 FQNEAQ (reference sequence). The CDR3 covers 15 residues. CDR3 sequence: CASSRTSGIVDEQFF. The DNA for the CDR3 is TGTGCCAGCAGCCGGACTAGCGGGATTGTCGATGAGCAGTTCTTC. Supplemented by reference TRBV7-9 and TRBJ2-1, the full variable domain reads DTGVSQNPRHKITKRGQNVTFRCDPISEHNRLYWYRQTLGQGPEFLTYFQNEAQLEKSRLLSDRFSAERPKGSFSTLEIQRTEQGDSAMYLCASSRTSGIVDEQFFGPGTRLTVL.

This chain joins TRBV20-1 and TRBJ1-1; D uncertain. CDR1 and CDR2 from the germline V gene are DFQATT and SNEGSKA (reference sequence). Trimming left V 0 bases short and J 1 base short, with 6 bases between. The CDR3 extends over 13 amino acids. CDR3 loop: CSAREGWNTEAFF. CDR3 coding DNA: TGCAGTGCTAGAGAGGGGTGGAACACTGAAGCTTTCTTT.

There are a few counts of this clonotype. V and J are TRBV4-1 and TRBJ2-1; TRBD1 might be the D (5 bases). The CDR3 loop spans 16 amino acids. Germline-derived CDR1 and CDR2 are MGHRA and YSYEKL. V shed 1 base and J shed 7 bases, with 17 bases lying between them. The CDR3 bases are TGCGCCAGCAGCCAAGTTCCTAAGGGAAACAGGAATGAGCAGTTCTTC. Its translation is CASSQVPKGNRNEQFF.

This clonotype was counted only a few times. This chain connects TRBV20-1 to TRBJ2-5, with TRBD2 as a possible D gene (5 bases). CDR1 DFQATT and CDR2 SNEGSKA come from the germline V gene (reference sequence). The CDR3 runs 12 residues. Trimming pared 6 bases from V and 10 bases from J, leaving 18 bases between. Written as DNA, the CDR3 is TGCAGTGCGCCGTCCTACTACGGGGACCAGTACTTC. It specifies CSAPSYYGDQYF.

The chain has TRBV6-2 or TRBV6-3 and TRBJ2-7; D not certain. Trimming removed 8 bases at V and 0 bases at J, with 14 bases between. This CDR3 is 14 amino acids long. In germline, CDR1 is MNHEY, CDR2 SVGEGT. The CDR3 region is CASGATARSYEQYF. The DNA of the CDR3 is TGTGCCAGCGGCGCCACAGCTCGCTCCTACGAGCAGTACTTC.

At least ten counts were recorded for this clonotype. The V call is TRBV18, the J call TRBJ1-5; no firm D call. The CDR3 is 16 residues long. V was pared by 3 bases and J by 0 bases, with 12 bases between. Germline CDR1 KGHSH, CDR2 LQKENI. The CDR3 DNA reads as TGTGCCAGCTCACCCCCGGGCACTTTTAGCAATCAGCCCCAGCATTTT. This translates into CASSPPGTFSNQPQHF.

The chain employs TRBV6-5 and TRBJ2-7, with a tentative D call TRBD2 (6 bases). Germline V gene data show CDR1 as MNHEY and CDR2 as SVGAGI. The CDR3 is 17 residues long. Trimming removed 4 bases at V and 0 bases at J, with 19 bases between. The CDR3 nucleotides read TGTGCCAGCAGTTCCCCTCGGGGGACCGAAAGCTCCTACGAGCAGTACTTC. Protein product: CASSSPRGTESSYEQYF.

This clonotype appeared a few times. This chain joins TRBV12-5 and TRBJ1-1; D uncertain. V gave up 1 base and J gave up 5 bases, with 5 bases separating them. Germline V gene lookup returns CDR1 LGHNT and CDR2 FRNRAP. The CDR3 runs 12 residues. The CDR3 loop reads CASGLENTEAFF. In nucleotides, the CDR3 is TGTGCTAGTGGTTTGGAGAATACTGAAGCTTTCTTT.

The V and J genes are TRBV4-3 and TRBJ2-7; no clear D gene. The ends were cut back, 0 bases at V and 2 bases at J, with 11 bases in the middle. CDR3 length: 15 residues. Germline lookup yields CDR1 LGHNA and CDR2 YSLEER. CDR3 bases: TGCGCCAGCAGCCAAGATCAGTACGGCACCTACGAGCAGTACTTC. Translating gives CASSQDQYGTYEQYF.

This clonotype was seen a handful of times. V and J are TRBV20-1 and TRBJ2-7, with TRBD1 as a possible D gene (5 bases). V was cut by 4 bases and J by 6 bases, with 13 bases left in between. The CDR3 is 12 amino acids. CDR1 DFQATT and CDR2 SNEGSKA come from the germline V gene (reference sequence). The CDR3 DNA reads as TGCAGTGCTAAGCAGGGTCTGGGCGAGCAGTACTTC. Translated: CSAKQGLGEQYF.

This CDR3 reads CAWRTGGLYNEQFF. The CDR3 DNA sequence: TGTGCCTGGAGGACGGGAGGCCTCTACAATGAGCAGTTCTTC. This chain connects TRBV30 to TRBJ2-1; 7 bases map to TRBD2. The CDR3 is 14 amino acids. V lost 3 bases and J lost 3; bases outside the gene matches: 5. The germline CDR1 and CDR2 sequences are GTSNPN and SVGIG (reference sequence).